A selection of T cell receptor beta chains follows, all from one sample in a study of T cells expressing NK-cell markers. TCRdb re-called the 5' RACE reads and catalogs CDR3 proteins one per entry, DNA excluded. This listing includes roughly 150,000 distinct CDR3 sequences. The sequenced sample consisted of blood T cells: a sorted CD56 or NKG2C T cell subset, CD4+ or CD8+ T cells, or bulk PBMC T cells (not recorded which). The receptors derive from a man aged 18-75 years in good health. CDR3s include the opening cysteine and the closing phenylalanine or tryptophan. Each record gives: CDR3 length, J gene, V gene, CDR3 protein.

11 TRBJ1-2 TRBV11-1 CASSLGNGYTF
14 TRBJ1-3 TRBV11-2 CASSRAPPGNTIYF
14 TRBJ1-5 TRBV27 CASSEWTGTQPQHF
15 TRBJ2-5 TRBV23-1 CASSHGLAGNETQYF
16 TRBJ1-2 TRBV6-1 CASSETTTEANYGYTF
15 TRBJ1-5 TRBV6-5 CASSYSAGLNQPQHF
14 TRBJ2-1 TRBV2 CASTQRGARDEQFF
13 TRBJ2-4 TRBV5-5 CASSLARVDIQYF
14 TRBJ2-5 TRBV12-3/TRBV12-4 CASRGRGFQETQYF
17 TRBJ2-1 TRBV9 CASSVDSGGSSYNEQFF
14 TRBJ1-2 TRBV27 CASSTTGQPYGYTF
14 TRBJ2-1 TRBV13 CASSFRGPYNEQFF
16 TRBJ2-1 TRBV6-5 CASSSLRGEYNDEQFF
13 TRBJ2-3 TRBV15 CATSSRGTDTQYF
12 TRBJ1-1 TRBV29-1 CSGRDMNTEAFF
14 TRBJ2-2 TRBV12-3/TRBV12-4 CASRSGGWTGELFF
14 TRBJ2-5 TRBV5-1 CASSLVVRQETQYF
15 TRBJ2-7 TRBV5-5 CASSPLPGGGYEQYF
13 TRBJ2-7 TRBV3-1 CASSQGRGYEQYF
16 TRBJ2-5 TRBV2 CASSVPTRGGTETQYF
16 TRBJ2-1 TRBV2 CASSSGQGEHYNEQFF
12 TRBJ2-3 TRBV7-9 CASNNGGNTQYF
12 TRBJ2-5 TRBV12-3/TRBV12-4 CASKGNGETQYF
15 TRBJ2-7 TRBV3-1 CASSPRVKGTMEQYF
13 TRBJ2-3 TRBV12-3/TRBV12-4 CASSRTRTDTQYF
14 TRBJ1-2 TRBV6-1 CASSPRTGLNGYTF
17 TRBJ2-4 TRBV6-1 CATRDSGGDLAKNIQYF
13 TRBJ1-1 TRBV28 CASSLTYREGAFF
13 TRBJ1-2 TRBV27 CASSAGYFDGYTF
14 TRBJ2-7 TRBV5-1 CASSLGQGANEQYF
15 TRBJ2-7 TRBV11-1 CASSILAGGPYEQYF
15 TRBJ1-2 TRBV5-4 CASSLDRVSNYGYTF
15 TRBJ1-2 TRBV3-1 CASRDDRGTNYGYTF
16 TRBJ2-3 TRBV25-1 CASSEYQHPSRDTQYF
15 TRBJ2-3 TRBV27 CASSSLGSGTDTQYF
13 TRBJ1-2 TRBV29-1 CSVERGLRYGYTF
14 TRBJ2-2 TRBV27 CASSTGGYTGELFF